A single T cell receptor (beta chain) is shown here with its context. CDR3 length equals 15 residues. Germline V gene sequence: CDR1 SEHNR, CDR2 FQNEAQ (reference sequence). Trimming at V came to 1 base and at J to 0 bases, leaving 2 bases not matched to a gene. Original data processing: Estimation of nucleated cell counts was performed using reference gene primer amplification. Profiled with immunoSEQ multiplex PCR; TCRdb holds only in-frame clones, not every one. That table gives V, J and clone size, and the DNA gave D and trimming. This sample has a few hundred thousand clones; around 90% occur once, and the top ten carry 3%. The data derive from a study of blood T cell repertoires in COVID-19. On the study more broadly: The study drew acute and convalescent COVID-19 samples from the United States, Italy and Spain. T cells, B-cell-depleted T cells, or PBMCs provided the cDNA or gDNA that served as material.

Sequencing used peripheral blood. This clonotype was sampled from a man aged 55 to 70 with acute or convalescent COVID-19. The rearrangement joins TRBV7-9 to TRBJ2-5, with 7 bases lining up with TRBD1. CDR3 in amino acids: CASSLEGAHQETQYF. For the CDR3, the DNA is TGTGCCAGCAGCTTAGAGGGGGCTCACCAAGAGACCCAGTACTTC.